This T cell receptor beta chain came from a study of technical replicates of blood from a few donors. The CDR3 length is 17 residues. Trimming removed 0 bases from V and 5 bases from J, with 19 bases in between. Germline CDR1 is WSHSY and CDR2 is SAAADI. Here immunoSEQ multiplex PCR was the method, and the copy in TCRdb shows in-frame clones only, minus some. This repertoire shows around 50,000 clones, 94% found once; its top ten account for approximately 0.22%. The specimen sequenced was T cells isolated from PBMCs. This sequence was found in a human donor in good health. V usage is TRBV10-2 and J usage is TRBJ1-1; D may be TRBD1 (6 bases). CDR3 amino acids: CASSESWRGGVGTEAFF. The CDR3 DNA is TGCGCCAGCAGTGAGTCCTGGCGAGGGGGGGTAGGAACTGAAGCTTTCTTT.